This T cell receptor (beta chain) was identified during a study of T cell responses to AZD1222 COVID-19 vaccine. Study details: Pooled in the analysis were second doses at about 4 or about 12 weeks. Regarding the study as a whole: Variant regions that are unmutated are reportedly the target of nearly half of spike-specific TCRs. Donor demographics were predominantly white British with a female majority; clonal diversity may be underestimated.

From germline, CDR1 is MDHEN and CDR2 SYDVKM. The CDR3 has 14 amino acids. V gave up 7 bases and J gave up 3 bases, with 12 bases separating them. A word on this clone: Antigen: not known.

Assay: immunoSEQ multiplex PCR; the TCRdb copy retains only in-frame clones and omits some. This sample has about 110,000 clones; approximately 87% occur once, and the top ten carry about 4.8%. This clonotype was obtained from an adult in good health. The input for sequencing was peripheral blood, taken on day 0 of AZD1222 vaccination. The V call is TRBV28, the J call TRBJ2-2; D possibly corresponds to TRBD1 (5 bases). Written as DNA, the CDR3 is TGTGCCAGCACCGCAGGGATCTACACCGGGGAGCTGTTTTTT. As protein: CASTAGIYTGELFF.